A selection of T cell receptor beta chains follows, all from one sample in a study of neurological immune-mediated disorders. MiXCR, run by TCRdb on the 5' RACE reads, gives a single entry per CDR3 protein. The table includes 130,000 or so distinct CDR3 sequences, more than 2.5% detected once. Sequences were obtained from PBMCs. These receptors were obtained from a woman in her 30s with multiple sclerosis. Each CDR3 is given with its conserved first and last residue. D genes are given only for firm matches. Each size is how often the clone was seen (once, few, many) or a class if it is expanded.

j_gene	abundance	d_gene	v_gene	CDR3nt	CDR3aa
TRBJ1-2	many	TRBD1	TRBV29-1	TGCAGCGTTGCCGGGACAGAAAATAACTATGGCTACACCTTC	CSVAGTENNYGYTF
TRBJ2-3	many	-	TRBV7-2	TGTGCCAGCAGCTCGGGACTTCTCCCATCCACAGATACGCAGTATTTT	CASSSGLLPSTDTQYF
TRBJ2-7	many	-	TRBV12-3/TRBV12-4	TGTGCCAGCGGGCACCTAGGATACGAGCAGTACTTC	CASGHLGYEQYF
TRBJ2-7	many	-	TRBV6-2/TRBV6-3	TGTGCCAGCAGTTCCGTCTCCCAACCGGCGGCCTACGAGCAGTACTTC	CASSSVSQPAAYEQYF
TRBJ2-1	many	-	TRBV10-1	TGCGCCAGCAGTGAGCGAGCTGAGGATGAGCAGTTCTTC	CASSERAEDEQFF
TRBJ2-5	many	TRBD2	TRBV15	TGTGCCACCAGCAGAGACGGGACTAGCGGGGTAGAGACCCAGTACTTC	CATSRDGTSGVETQYF
TRBJ1-1	many	-	TRBV6-1	TGTGCCAGCAGATCTACCCTGAACACTGAAGCTTTCTTT	CASRSTLNTEAFF
TRBJ2-5	many	-	TRBV7-2	TGTGCCAGCAGCTTAGGAGGGTTGCGTGGGGAGACCCAGTACTTC	CASSLGGLRGETQYF
TRBJ1-4	many	-	TRBV7-9	TGTGCCAGCAGCCCTCCGACAGGAGGGGGGCCTGGTGAAAAACTGTTTTTT	CASSPPTGGGPGEKLFF
TRBJ2-7	many	TRBD2	TRBV27	TGTGCCAGCAGTTTATCGAGCACTAGCGGGGGCCAGGAGCAGTACTTC	CASSLSSTSGGQEQYF
TRBJ2-7	many	-	TRBV6-5	TGTGCCAGCACTGGACGGGCCGACGTCGAGCAGTACTTC	CASTGRADVEQYF
TRBJ2-4	many	-	TRBV19	TGTGCCAGTAGTATAGCACATAGGAACATTCAGTACTTC	CASSIAHRNIQYF
TRBJ1-2	many	TRBD1	TRBV16	TGTGCCAGCAGTCATAAGCCGGGACAGAACTATGGCTACACCTTC	CASSHKPGQNYGYTF
TRBJ1-5	many	-	TRBV20-1	TGCAGTGCTATCCAGGGAGATCAGCCCCAGCATTTT	CSAIQGDQPQHF